The 32 T cell receptor beta chains below all came from one sample that was sequenced in a study of T cells in Graves' hyperthyroidism and ophthalmopathy. RNA transcripts provided the source from which TCR beta CDR3 regions were amplified. Primed by the HTBI set, a first-round RT-PCR was run on the TCR CDR3. A single record per CDR3 protein comes from TCRdb applying MiXCR to the multiplex PCR reads. The data show 600,000 to 700,000 distinct CDR3 sequences, under 15% seen once. The sample comprised blood. The source is a woman aged 40-49 years with Graves' ophthalmopathy.

This clonotype was seen more than once but under ten times. The V call is TRBV6-2 or TRBV6-3, the J call TRBJ1-5; D gene uncertain. CDR3 length: 13 amino acids. Germline V lookup: CDR1 MNHEY, CDR2 SVGEGT. V was clipped by 5 bases and J by 7 bases, with 12 bases between them. The CDR3 DNA reads as TGTGCCAGCAGTGAAATCGTGGGGCAGCCCCAGCATTTT. Residues: CASSEIVGQPQHF.

Only a few counts were recorded for this clonotype. The chain has TRBV2 and TRBJ1-2; D not resolved. Germline values: CDR1 SNHLY, CDR2 FYNNEI. Trimming cost V 7 bases and J 2 bases, with 14 bases left between them. CDR3 length: 14 residues. The CDR3 spells CASTPRLGNYGYTF. Here the CDR3 DNA reads TGTGCCAGCACCCCGAGGCTGGGCAACTATGGCTACACCTTC.

This clonotype occurred many times. V is TRBV6-1 and J is TRBJ2-7; D is unclear. V lost 4 bases and J 7 bases, leaving 11 bases between the germline ends. The CDR3 length is 12 residues. Germline CDR1 MNHNS, CDR2 SASEGT. The CDR3 is CASSVLSAEQYF. The CDR3 nucleotides read TGTGCCAGCAGTGTTCTTTCCGCAGAGCAGTACTTC.

This clonotype occurred a few times. The gene calls are TRBV7-2 and TRBJ1-1; D call uncertain. V lost 5 bases to trimming and J lost 1 base, with 8 bases between them. This CDR3 region has 13 residues. The germline V gene encodes CDR1 SGHTA and CDR2 FQGNSA. CDR3 DNA: TGTGCCAGCAGCAAGGTTGCGAACACTGAAGCTTTCTTT. This sequence encodes CASSKVANTEAFF.

This clonotype was recorded many times. The rearrangement links TRBV20-1 to TRBJ2-2; 8 bases line up with TRBD2. V lost 4 bases, J lost 4 bases, and 8 bases stayed unmatched. The CDR3 has 15 residues. Germline V CDR1 and CDR2: DFQATT, SNEGSKA (reference sequence). The CDR3 is CSATPGTRVTGELFF. The CDR3 DNA reads TGCAGTGCTACGCCCGGGACTAGAGTCACCGGGGAGCTGTTTTTT.

At least ten counts were recorded for this clonotype. The rearrangement joins TRBV6-1 to TRBJ2-7; either TRBD1 or TRBD2 may fit D (7 bases each). V lost 7 bases and J lost 0, with 13 bases in between. Germline V gene data show CDR1 as MNHNS and CDR2 as SASEGT. CDR3 length: 14 residues. The CDR3 loop reads CASTQGEGSYEQYF. The CDR3 nucleotides read TGTGCCAGCACCCAGGGGGAGGGCTCCTACGAGCAGTACTTC.

In its sample, this clonotype was seen many times. Likely a read error: the CDR3 ends without its conserved phenylalanine or tryptophan. J is TRBJ1-1 and V is TRBV24-1; a possible D gene is TRBD1 (6 bases). This CDR3 is built from 14 residues. V was cut by 6 bases and J by 2 bases, with 12 bases left in between. Germline assignment: CDR1 KGHDR and CDR2 SFDVKD. CDR3 nucleotide sequence: TGTGCCACCAGTTCAAACAGGGCTAACACTGAAGCTTTCCTT. Its protein is CATSSNRANTEAFL.

This clonotype was found many times. The chain employs TRBV29-1 and TRBJ1-2, with 10 bases aligning to TRBD1. The CDR3 extends over 12 amino acids. CDR1 SQVTM and CDR2 ANQGSEA come from the germline V gene. The junction had 3 bases not matched to a gene; V was cut back by 7 bases and J by 4 bases. CDR3 in DNA: TGCAGCGCTCGGACAGGGGGCTATGGCTACACCTTC. It specifies CSARTGGYGYTF. The full variable domain, in which reference TRBV29-1 and TRBJ1-2 provide the parts outside the CDR3, is SAVISQKPSRDICQRGTSLTIQCQVDSQVTMMFWYRQQPGQSLTLIATANQGSEATYESGFVIDKFPISRPNLTFSTLTVSNMSPEDSSIYLCSARTGGYGYTFGSGTRLTVV.

The table lists this clonotype with a count of one. The rearrangement uses TRBV11-2 and TRBJ1-3; no reliable D call. There are 16 residues in the CDR3. Per the germline V gene, CDR1 is SGHAT and CDR2 is FQNNGV. Trimming stripped 4 bases from V and 0 bases from J, with 13 bases between. CDR3: CASSSPAQFSGNTIYF. In DNA, the CDR3 is TGTGCCAGCAGCTCCCCGGCACAATTCTCTGGAAACACCATATATTTT.

This clonotype was seen many times. The chain has TRBV11-3 and TRBJ2-7, with 11 positions matching TRBD2. CDR3 size: 16 residues. CDR1 is SGHNT and CDR2 is YENEEA in the germline V gene. The J segment lost 4 bases and the V segment lost 1 base, leaving 6 bases of the junction unmatched. CDR3 DNA: TGTGCCAGCAGCTTAGGGTCCGGGACTAGCGGTTACGAGCAGTACTTC. Encoded protein: CASSLGSGTSGYEQYF.

This clonotype was seen many times. V usage is TRBV6-2 or TRBV6-3 and J usage is TRBJ1-2; unclear D gene. CDR3 length: 14 residues. V was cut by 2 bases and J by 6 bases, with 13 bases left in between. Germline CDR1 MNHEY, CDR2 SVGEGT. The CDR3 nucleotides read TGTGCCAGCAGTTACGGGCCGTATCCCAATGGCTACACCTTC. It encodes CASSYGPYPNGYTF.

The V gene is TRBV28, the J gene TRBJ1-2; 7 positions agree with TRBD1. The CDR3 spans 14 residues. With 5 bases clipped from V and 6 bases from J, the junction kept 9 bases outside the gene matches. Germline V gene sequence: CDR1 MDHEN, CDR2 SYDVKM. The CDR3 nucleotides are TGTGCCAGCAGTCCCCAGGGGGGCCCTGATGGCTACACCTTC. Its protein product is CASSPQGGPDGYTF.

The rearrangement uses TRBV11-1 and TRBJ1-6; D unclear. The CDR3 is 14 amino acids. V was cut by 3 bases and J by 7 bases, with 10 bases left in between. CDR1 and CDR2 (germline): SGHAT, FQDESV (reference sequence). CDR3 nucleotide sequence: TGTGCCAGCAGCTTCCTGGCCGCGAATTCACCCCTCCACTTT. Translating it yields CASSFLAANSPLHF. The full variable domain, its missing parts supplied by reference TRBV11-1 and TRBJ1-6, is EAEVAQSPRYKITEKSQAVAFWCDPISGHATLYWYRQILGQGPELLVQFQDESVVDDSQLPKDRFSAERLKGVDSTLKIQPAELGDSAMYLCASSFLAANSPLHFGNGTRLTVT.

This clonotype was detected a few times. This chain links TRBV3-1 with TRBJ1-1; D is perhaps TRBD1 (6 bases). Germline CDR1 LGHDT, CDR2 YNNKEL (reference sequence). The CDR3 is 14 residues long. Trimming removed 1 base from V and 7 bases from J, with 13 bases in between. Here the CDR3 reads CASSQGGPTGEAFF. DNA of the CDR3: TGTGCCAGCAGCCAAGGGGGGCCCACAGGTGAAGCTTTCTTT.

This clonotype occurred many times. J is TRBJ1-1 and V is TRBV7-9, with no clear D. From germline, CDR1 is SEHNR and CDR2 FQNEAQ (reference sequence). V lost 0 bases and J 1 base, leaving 9 bases between the germline ends. The CDR3 is made up of 15 amino acids. The CDR3 DNA reads TGTGCCAGCAGCTTAGCGTGGATGGGGAACACTGAAGCTTTCTTT. This codes for CASSLAWMGNTEAFF.

Worth noting for this clonotype: Just one base apart from a much larger clone, this may be a read error. V is TRBV29-1 and J is TRBJ2-2; D gene unclear. CDR3 length equals 12 residues. The germline CDR1 and CDR2 sequences are SQVTM and ANQGSEA. CDR3 sequence reads: CGVMRSNGELFF. CDR3 nucleotide sequence: TGCGGCGTGATGAGGTCGAACGGGGAGCTGTTTTTT.

The sample holds many counts of this clonotype. The chain is built from TRBV15 and TRBJ2-2; D gene ambiguous. Germline V gene lookup returns CDR1 LNHNV and CDR2 YYDKDF (reference sequence). The CDR3 is 13 residues long. Trimming took off 3 bases at V and 8 bases at J, with 10 bases between the two ends. CDR3 in amino acids: CATSRLERGELFF. Written as DNA, the CDR3 is TGTGCCACCAGCAGGCTAGAGAGAGGGGAGCTGTTTTTT.

This clonotype has ten or more counts. The chain recombines TRBV28 with TRBJ2-7, with 8 bases aligning to TRBD1. V gave up 4 bases and J gave up 5 bases; unmatched junction bases: 10. This CDR3 has 15 amino acids. Germline V gene sequence: CDR1 MDHEN, CDR2 SYDVKM. The CDR3 sequence is CASSSMKTGVDEQYF. CDR3 DNA: TGTGCCAGCAGTTCTATGAAGACAGGGGTCGACGAGCAGTACTTC.

This clonotype was seen once. The gene calls are TRBV10-3 and TRBJ1-2; a possible D gene is TRBD1 (5 bases). This CDR3 is built from 14 residues. The V end was cut by 2 bases, the J end by 8 bases, with 15 bases between. Germline V lookup: CDR1 ENHRY, CDR2 SYGVKD. The CDR3 spells CAISEGQGSTGYTF. In DNA, the CDR3 is TGTGCCATCAGTGAGGGGCAGGGAAGTACGGGCTACACCTTC.

This clonotype was seen ten or more times. This sequence joins TRBV6-5 and TRBJ2-7, with 7 bases fitting TRBD2. The CDR3 spans 15 residues. Germline CDR1 and CDR2: MNHEY and SVGAGI. V lost 1 base, J lost 6 bases, and 9 bases stayed unmatched. The CDR3 DNA follows: TGTGCCAGCAGTTACTGGAGGGACCGCGGGGGCGAGCAGTACTTC. It is translated as CASSYWRDRGGEQYF.

This clonotype was observed many times. The V and J genes are TRBV13 and TRBJ2-7; no firm D call. The V and J ends lost 5 bases and 2 bases respectively, with 16 bases between them. This CDR3 has 15 residues. The germline CDR1 and CDR2 sequences are PRHDT and FYEKMQ (reference sequence). CDR3 bases: TGTGCCAGCAGCCAACAAGGATTACAGACCTACGAGCAGTACTTC. Translated: CASSQQGLQTYEQYF.

The chain employs TRBV11-2 and TRBJ2-2, with unresolved D. There are 16 residues in the CDR3. V lost 1 base and J 1 base, leaving 10 bases between the germline ends. Germline CDR1 reads SGHAT; CDR2 reads FQNNGV. Here the CDR3 reads CASSLVLGWNTGELFF. The CDR3 coding sequence is TGTGCCAGCAGCTTAGTGTTGGGTTGGAACACCGGGGAGCTGTTTTTT.

This clonotype has at least ten counts. CDR3 protein: CASSLDLAGASYEQYF. The CDR3 DNA follows: TGCGCCAGCAGCTTGGATCTAGCGGGAGCCTCCTACGAGCAGTACTTC. J is TRBJ2-7 and V is TRBV5-1, with 10 bases fitting TRBD2. The CDR3 is 16 residues long. The V gene's germline CDR1 is SGHRS and CDR2 YFSETQ. V was pared by 0 bases and J by 0 bases, with 3 bases of the junction left unmatched.

As DNA, the CDR3 is TGTGCCAGCAGGGGGGGACCGACAGTTTACTATGGCTACACCTTC. It is translated as CASRGGPTVYYGYTF. The chain recombines TRBV7-2 with TRBJ1-2, with D perhaps TRBD1 (5 bases). The CDR3 consists of 15 residues. V gave up 6 bases and J gave up 3 bases, with 17 bases separating them. Germline V CDR1 and CDR2: SGHTA, FQGNSA.

The chain links TRBV27 to TRBJ1-3; no definite D call. The CDR3 is made up of 14 amino acids. Germline CDR1 is MNHEY and CDR2 is SMNVEV (reference sequence). V was shortened by 4 bases and J by 8 bases, with 15 bases between the two germline ends. The CDR3 DNA is TGTGCCAGCAGTTCGCGGGGTAGAGGAGACACCATATATTTT. Protein product: CASSSRGRGDTIYF.

This clonotype was seen repeatedly, ten times or more. The chain joins TRBV12-3 or TRBV12-4 to TRBJ2-7, with TRBD1 matching 7 bases. The V segment lost 5 bases and the J segment 3 bases; nucleotides outside the gene matches: 7. This CDR3 comprises 14 residues. As DNA, the CDR3 is TGTGCCAGCAGTCCCGGACAGGACCACTACGAGCAGTACTTC. It yields the protein CASSPGQDHYEQYF.

This clonotype has a count of ten or more. V and J are TRBV14 and TRBJ2-7; no clear D gene. CDR1 and CDR2 from the germline V gene are SGHDN and FVKESK. CDR3 size: 14 residues. Between the trimmed V and J ends, which lost 4 bases and 2 bases, there was a span of 12 bases. The CDR3 sequence is CASSRRSSPYEQYF. The CDR3 DNA is TGTGCCAGCAGCCGAAGGTCCAGTCCCTACGAGCAGTACTTC.

This clonotype has a count of ten or more. This rearrangement joins TRBV6-5 to TRBJ1-5; perhaps TRBD1 as D (6 bases). There are 17 residues in the CDR3. V lost 5 bases and J lost 2, with 19 bases in between. CDR1 is MNHEY and CDR2 is SVGAGI in the germline V gene. Here the CDR3 DNA reads TGTGCCAGCAGTATGAACAGGGAGACAGCAGGCAATCAGCCCCAGCATTTT. It translates to CASSMNRETAGNQPQHF.

This clonotype showed up many times. The gene calls are TRBV6-1 and TRBJ2-7, with 12 positions matching TRBD1. The CDR3 runs 16 residues. Losses at the gene ends were 4 bases for V and 4 bases for J; bases not matched to a gene: 8. Per the germline V gene, CDR1 is MNHNS and CDR2 is SASEGT. The DNA for the CDR3 is TGTGCCAGCAGTGTCCTAGGGACAGGGGGCAGATACGAGCAGTACTTC. The encoded protein is CASSVLGTGGRYEQYF.

There are many counts of this clonotype. The chain has TRBV6-2 or TRBV6-3 and TRBJ2-7, with D possibly being TRBD1 (6 bases). The V end lost 5 bases, the J end lost 6 bases, and 14 bases lay between the germline ends. The CDR3 spans 13 residues. Germline V gives CDR1 MNHEY, CDR2 SVGEGT. The DNA of the CDR3 is TGTGCCAGCAGTAAATCCACAGGGCTCGAGCAGTACTTC. It encodes CASSKSTGLEQYF.

This clonotype was observed at least ten times. The chain uses TRBV2 and TRBJ2-7; D may be TRBD2 (6 bases). The V and J ends lost 7 bases and 2 bases respectively, with 15 bases between them. CDR1 is SNHLY, CDR2 FYNNEI, per germline. The CDR3 contains 14 residues. Written as DNA, the CDR3 is TGTGCCAGCACGGGTAGCGGTACCGCCTACGAGCAGTACTTC. Its translation is CASTGSGTAYEQYF. Variable domain in full (rest from reference TRBV2 and TRBJ2-7): EPEVTQTPSHQVTQMGQEVILRCVPISNHLYFYWYRQILGQKVEFLVSFYNNEISEKSEIFDDQFSVERPDGSNFTLKIRSTKLEDSAMYFCASTGSGTAYEQYFGPGTRLTVT.

This clonotype was picked up many times. The chain uses TRBV30 and TRBJ2-5; D is uncertain. Germline V CDR1 and CDR2: GTSNPN, SVGIG (reference sequence). V was shortened by 1 base and J by 5 bases, with 8 bases between the two germline ends. The CDR3 has 12 residues. The CDR3 nucleotides are TGTGCCTGGAGTGAAAGCGCCGAGACCCAGTACTTC. Protein: CAWSESAETQYF.